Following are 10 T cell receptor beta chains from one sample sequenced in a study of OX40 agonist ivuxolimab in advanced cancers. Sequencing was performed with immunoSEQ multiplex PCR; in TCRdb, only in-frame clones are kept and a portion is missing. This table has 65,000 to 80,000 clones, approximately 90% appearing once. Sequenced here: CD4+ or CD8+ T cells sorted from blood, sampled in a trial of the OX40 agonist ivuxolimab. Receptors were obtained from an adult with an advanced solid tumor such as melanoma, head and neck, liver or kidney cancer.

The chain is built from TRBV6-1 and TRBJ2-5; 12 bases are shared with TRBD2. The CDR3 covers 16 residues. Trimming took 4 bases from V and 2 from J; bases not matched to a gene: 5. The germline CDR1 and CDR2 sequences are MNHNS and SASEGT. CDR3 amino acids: CASSASLAGGQETQYF. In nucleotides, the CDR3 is TGTGCCAGCAGTGCCTCACTAGCGGGAGGTCAAGAGACCCAGTACTTC.

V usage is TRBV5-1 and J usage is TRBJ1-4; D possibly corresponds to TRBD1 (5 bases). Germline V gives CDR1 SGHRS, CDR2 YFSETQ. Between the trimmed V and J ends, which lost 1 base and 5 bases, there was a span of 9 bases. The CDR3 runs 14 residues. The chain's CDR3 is CASSLWGANEKLFF. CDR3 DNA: TGCGCCAGCAGCTTGTGGGGCGCCAATGAAAAACTGTTTTTT. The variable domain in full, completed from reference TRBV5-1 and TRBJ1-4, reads KAGVTQTPRYLIKTRGQQVTLSCSPISGHRSVSWYQQTPGQGLQFLFEYFSETQRNKGNFPGRFSGRQFSNSRSEMNVSTLELGDSALYLCASSLWGANEKLFFGSGTQLSVL.

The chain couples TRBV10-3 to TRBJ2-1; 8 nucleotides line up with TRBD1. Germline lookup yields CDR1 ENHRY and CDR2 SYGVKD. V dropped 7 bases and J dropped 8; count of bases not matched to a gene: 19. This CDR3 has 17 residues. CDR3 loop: CAITRKSTGGIQDEQFF. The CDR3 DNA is TGTGCCATCACCAGAAAGTCAACAGGGGGTATACAAGATGAGCAGTTCTTC.

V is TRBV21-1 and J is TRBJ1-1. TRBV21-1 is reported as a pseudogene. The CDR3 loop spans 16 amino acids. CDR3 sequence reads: CASSKKGGDTSTEAFF. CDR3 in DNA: TGTGCCAGCAGCAAAAAGGGGGGGGACACCTCCACTGAAGCTTTCTTT.

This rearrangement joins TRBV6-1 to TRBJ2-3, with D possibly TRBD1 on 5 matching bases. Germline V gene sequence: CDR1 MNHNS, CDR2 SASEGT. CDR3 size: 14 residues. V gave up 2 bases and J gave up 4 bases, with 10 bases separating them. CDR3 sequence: CASSERGRADTQYF. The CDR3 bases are TGTGCCAGCAGTGAAAGGGGTAGGGCAGATACGCAGTATTTT.

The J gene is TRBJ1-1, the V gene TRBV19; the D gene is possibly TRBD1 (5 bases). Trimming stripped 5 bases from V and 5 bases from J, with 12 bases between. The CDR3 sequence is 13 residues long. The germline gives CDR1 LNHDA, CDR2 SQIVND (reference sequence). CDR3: CASSPRGRTEAFF. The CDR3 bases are TGTGCCAGTAGTCCCCGGGGGAGAACTGAAGCTTTCTTT.

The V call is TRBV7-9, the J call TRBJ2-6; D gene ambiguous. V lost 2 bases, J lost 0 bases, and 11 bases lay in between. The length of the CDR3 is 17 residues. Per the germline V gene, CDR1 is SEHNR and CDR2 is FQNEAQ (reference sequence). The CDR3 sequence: CASSLLWEDSGANVLTF. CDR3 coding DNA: TGTGCCAGCAGCTTATTATGGGAAGACTCTGGGGCCAACGTCCTGACTTTC. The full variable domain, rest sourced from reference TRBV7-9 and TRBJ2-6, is DTGVSQNPRHKITKRGQNVTFRCDPISEHNRLYWYRQTLGQGPEFLTYFQNEAQLEKSRLLSDRFSAERPKGSFSTLEIQRTEQGDSAMYLCASSLLWEDSGANVLTFGAGSRLTVL.

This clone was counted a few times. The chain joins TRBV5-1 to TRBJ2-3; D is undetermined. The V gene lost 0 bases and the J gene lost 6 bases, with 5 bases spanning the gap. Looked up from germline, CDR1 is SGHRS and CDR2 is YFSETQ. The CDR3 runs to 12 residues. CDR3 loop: CASSLDFDTQYF. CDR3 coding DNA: TGCGCCAGCAGCTTGGATTTTGATACGCAGTATTTT.

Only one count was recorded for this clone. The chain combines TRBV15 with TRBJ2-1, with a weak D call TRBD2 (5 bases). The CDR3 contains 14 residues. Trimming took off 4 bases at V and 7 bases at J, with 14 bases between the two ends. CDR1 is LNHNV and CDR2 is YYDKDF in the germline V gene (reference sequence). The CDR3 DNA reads TGTGCCACCAGCATGGACTTCCTCAGGAATGAGCAGTTCTTC. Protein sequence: CATSMDFLRNEQFF. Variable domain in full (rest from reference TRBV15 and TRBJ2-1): DAMVIQNPRYQVTQFGKPVTLSCSQTLNHNVMYWYQQKSSQAPKLLFHYYDKDFNNEADTPDNFQSRRPNTSFCFLDIRSPGLGDTAMYLCATSMDFLRNEQFFGPGTRLTVL.

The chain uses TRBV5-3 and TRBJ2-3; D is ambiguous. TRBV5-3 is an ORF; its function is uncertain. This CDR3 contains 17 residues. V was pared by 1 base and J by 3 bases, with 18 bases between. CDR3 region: CARSLIQAPLGTDTQYF. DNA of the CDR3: TGTGCCAGAAGCTTGATACAAGCGCCTCTGGGTACAGATACGCAGTATTTT.